This T cell receptor (beta chain) was sequenced during a study of PD-1 blockade in classical Hodgkin lymphoma. Study summary: The nivolumab dose that patients received was 3 mg/kg, given intravenously every 2 weeks.

Brentuximab vedotin exposure varied among the patients, all of whom had relapsed after autologous stem cell transplantation. J gave up 3 bases and V 4 bases, and 8 bases lay outside the gene matches. Germline V gene sequence: CDR1 SQVTM, CDR2 ANQGSEA. CDR3 length: 15 amino acids. Data came from immunoSEQ multiplex PCR; TCRdb stores just in-frame clones and leaves some out. This table holds around 99,000 clones, around 81% found once. Sequences were derived from peripheral blood mononuclear cells (PBMCs), sampled before the second cycle of nivolumab. The genes are TRBV29-1 and TRBJ2-5; TRBD2 matches at 10 bases. This receptor was obtained from a human donor with classical Hodgkin lymphoma. CDR3 amino acids: CSVGPSGRAKETQYF. The CDR3 region has the DNA TGCAGCGTTGGTCCTAGCGGGAGAGCAAAAGAGACCCAGTACTTC.